This record concerns one T cell receptor beta chain sequence. The sample belongs to a study of CD8+CD57+ T cells in acquired aplastic anemia. Before being chosen for sequencing, patients had shown CD8+CD57+ cell expansion by flow cytometry. The CDR3 has 14 residues. Germline V CDR1 and CDR2: SGDLS, YYNGEE. V shed 5 bases and J shed 4 bases, with 13 bases lying between them. TCR beta VDJ and CDR3 profiles were obtained from a genomic DNA template. TCRdb passed the reads through MiXCR, listing each CDR3 protein once. The profile covers 300,000 or so distinct CDR3 sequences, with about 50% appearing a single time and approximately 1.3% taken by the ten largest.

The clonotype originates from a human donor with aplastic anemia. The gene calls are TRBV9 and TRBJ1-3, with D hard to call. Material: sorted CD4+, CD8+, or CD8+CD57+ T cells (not recorded which) from PBMCs. The CDR3, as DNA: TGTGCCAGCAGGGCCGGGCTCTCCGGAAACACCATATATTTT. Encoded protein: CASRAGLSGNTIYF.